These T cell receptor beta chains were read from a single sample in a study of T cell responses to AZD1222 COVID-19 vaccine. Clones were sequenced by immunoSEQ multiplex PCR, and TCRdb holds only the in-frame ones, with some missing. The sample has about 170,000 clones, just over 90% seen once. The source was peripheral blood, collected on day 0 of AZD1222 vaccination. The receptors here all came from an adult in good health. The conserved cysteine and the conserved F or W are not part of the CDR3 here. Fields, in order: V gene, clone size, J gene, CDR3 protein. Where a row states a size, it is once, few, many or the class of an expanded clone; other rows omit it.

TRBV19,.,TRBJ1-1,ASSRGVGWMNTEAF
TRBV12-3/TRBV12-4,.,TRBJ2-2,ASSLAVGELF
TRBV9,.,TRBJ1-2,ASSVGTGEWANYGYT
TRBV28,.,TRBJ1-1,ASSQDSTNTEAF
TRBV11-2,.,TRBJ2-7,ASQRDPKSYEQY
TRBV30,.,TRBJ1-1,AWGLRRGNTEAF
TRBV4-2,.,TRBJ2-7,ASSHSILAGDNEQY
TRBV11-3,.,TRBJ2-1,ASSLDGGRPYNEQF
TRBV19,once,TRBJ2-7,ASSITGVPYEQY
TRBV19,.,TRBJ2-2,ASSIDRGGASGELF
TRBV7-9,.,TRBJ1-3,ASSSRGSSGNTIY
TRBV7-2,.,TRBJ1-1,ASSLGVRGQPEAF
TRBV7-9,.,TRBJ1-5,ASSLGGQPQH
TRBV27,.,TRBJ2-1,ASSSITLDSPDRGISYNEQF
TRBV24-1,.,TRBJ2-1,ATSASTSGKGNEQF
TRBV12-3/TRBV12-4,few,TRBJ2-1,ASSKMPYNEQF
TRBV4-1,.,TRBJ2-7,ASSQDQATGRHEQY
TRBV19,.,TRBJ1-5,ASSIEGQQPQH
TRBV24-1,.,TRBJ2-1,ATSDGGTDGWGNEQF
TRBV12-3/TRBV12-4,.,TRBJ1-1,ASSPIRRVQAF
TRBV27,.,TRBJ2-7,ASSPTGTIYEQY
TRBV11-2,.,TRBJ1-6,ASSSPGRSSPLH
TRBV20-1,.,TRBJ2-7,SASKGHEQY
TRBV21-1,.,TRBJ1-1,ASSPAATFNTEAF
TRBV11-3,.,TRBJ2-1,ASSRGGSGHNEQF
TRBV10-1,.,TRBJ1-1,ASRRDRGLAEAF
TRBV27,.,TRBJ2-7,ASGLQGASGSYEQY